This is a list of T cell receptor beta chains from one sample in a study of response to subunit inactivated influenza vaccine. TCRdb called the RT-PCR reads again in MiXCR, with one record for every CDR3 protein. The table shows 600,000 to 850,000 distinct CDR3 sequences, with roughly 15% occurring only once. The starting material was PBMCs from blood, obtained roughly 15 days before vaccination. The receptor source for this set is a middle-aged man who received an inactivated influenza vaccine. The CDR3 runs from the conserved cysteine through the conserved F or W. The D gene is left open where the match is weak. Rows give clone size only sometimes, using once, few, many, or a class for an expanded clone.

clone_size: NA
j_call: TRBJ2-7
d_call: NA
v_call: TRBV20-1
cdr3_length: 11
cdr3_nt: TGCAGTGCTACTCAGACCCACGAGCAGTACTTC
cdr3_aa: CSATQTHEQYF

clone_size: few
j_call: TRBJ2-2
d_call: NA
v_call: TRBV9
cdr3_length: 13
cdr3_nt: TGTGCCAGCAGCGTATCAGTAGACGGGGAGCTGTTTTTT
cdr3_aa: CASSVSVDGELFF

clone_size: NA
j_call: TRBJ2-5
d_call: NA
v_call: TRBV10-3
cdr3_length: 14
cdr3_nt: TGTGCCATCAGTGCCCGTGGGGAACAAGAGACCCAGTACTTC
cdr3_aa: CAISARGEQETQYF

clone_size: few
j_call: TRBJ1-5
d_call: NA
v_call: TRBV6-2/TRBV6-3
cdr3_length: 15
cdr3_nt: TGTGCCAGCAGTTACCCGCCCAATAGCAATCAGCCCCAGCATTTT
cdr3_aa: CASSYPPNSNQPQHF

clone_size: few
j_call: TRBJ2-1
d_call: TRBD2
v_call: TRBV11-2
cdr3_length: 17
cdr3_nt: TGTGCCAGCAGCTTACGGCGGGGGGCCCGAAGTCGGAATGAGCAGTTCTTC
cdr3_aa: CASSLRRGARSRNEQFF

clone_size: few
j_call: TRBJ2-3
d_call: TRBD2
v_call: TRBV6-1
cdr3_length: 16
cdr3_nt: TGTGCCAGCAGTGAAGCGCGACTAGCGACGACAGATACGCAGTATTTT
cdr3_aa: CASSEARLATTDTQYF

clone_size: NA
j_call: TRBJ1-5
d_call: NA
v_call: TRBV12-3/TRBV12-4
cdr3_length: 15
cdr3_nt: TGTGCCAGCAGTCACGGACAGTCTAGCAATCAGCCCCAGCATTTT
cdr3_aa: CASSHGQSSNQPQHF

clone_size: many
j_call: TRBJ1-1
d_call: NA
v_call: TRBV5-1
cdr3_length: 13
cdr3_nt: TGCGCCAGCAAGGTGGGCGTGAACACTGAAGCTTTCTTT
cdr3_aa: CASKVGVNTEAFF

clone_size: NA
j_call: TRBJ2-1
d_call: TRBD2
v_call: TRBV9
cdr3_length: 16
cdr3_nt: TGTGCCAGCAGCTTCCCCCCGGGAGGGGGTTACAATGAGCAGTTCTTC
cdr3_aa: CASSFPPGGGYNEQFF

clone_size: NA
j_call: TRBJ1-1
d_call: NA
v_call: TRBV5-1
cdr3_length: 16
cdr3_nt: TGCGCCAGCAGCTTGGGTTCGACCGCGGGGAACACTGAAGCTTTCTTT
cdr3_aa: CASSLGSTAGNTEAFF

clone_size: few
j_call: TRBJ2-7
d_call: NA
v_call: TRBV5-1
cdr3_length: 16
cdr3_nt: TGCGCCAGCAGCTTCTTCGGGATCGGGGCGTACTACGAGCAGTACTTC
cdr3_aa: CASSFFGIGAYYEQYF

clone_size: few
j_call: TRBJ1-5
d_call: NA
v_call: TRBV20-1
cdr3_length: 13
cdr3_nt: TGCAGTGCTAGCCCAGGGACTAATCAGCCCCAGCATTTT
cdr3_aa: CSASPGTNQPQHF

clone_size: NA
j_call: TRBJ2-3
d_call: NA
v_call: TRBV29-1
cdr3_length: 15
cdr3_nt: TGCAGCGTTCGAAAGGAGGGCGGGGGCACAGATACGCAGTATTTT
cdr3_aa: CSVRKEGGGTDTQYF

clone_size: NA
j_call: TRBJ2-1
d_call: NA
v_call: TRBV24-1
cdr3_length: 14
cdr3_nt: TGTGCCACCAGTGATTCCCAGGGGTCGGATGAGCAGTTCTTC
cdr3_aa: CATSDSQGSDEQFF